The present T cell receptor (beta chain) was sequenced within a study of Graves' ophthalmopathy and Graves' hyperthyroidism. At the level of the study: Peripheral blood was obtained at first diagnosis, ahead of any treatment.

The PBMCs were taken from around 10 ml of fresh peripheral blood. This clonotype was seen only once. No antigen is known for it. At one end, the junction sequence differs from germline, possibly due to a read error. Amplified material comprised TCR beta CDR3 regions derived from RNA transcripts. HTBI primers primed a first-round RT-PCR, and a second-round multiplex PCR followed. TCRdb redid the calling of the multiplex PCR reads with MiXCR, one entry per CDR3 protein. This table holds over 40,000 distinct CDR3 sequences, 50% found once. Findings and caveats of the study: Most clonotypes expanded in thyroid above 0.001 frequency were present in blood too.

The CDR3 length is 15 residues. Germline CDR1 is MNHEY and CDR2 is SMNVEV (reference sequence). The chain combines TRBV27 with TRBJ1-3, with D perhaps TRBD1 (5 bases). This sequence was found in an adult man with Graves' ophthalmopathy. Sequencing was carried out using peripheral blood. The CDR3 bases are TGTGCCAGCAGCTCCCGAGGGGTTTCTGGAAACACCATACATTTT. Translation gives CASSSRGVSGNTIHF.